At least ten counts were recorded for the clone carrying this T cell receptor (beta chain). Germline V gene sequence: CDR1 SGHTA, CDR2 FQGNSA. This CDR3 contains 16 residues. Trimming removed 1 base at V and 7 bases at J, with 17 bases between. TCRdb re-called the 5' RACE reads through MiXCR, storing one row per CDR3 protein. The sample holds tens of thousands of distinct CDR3 sequences, about 16% seen once. This specimen belongs to a study of T cells of healthy individuals. V and J are TRBV7-2 and TRBJ2-1; maybe TRBD2 (6 bases). The source of this sequence is a human donor in good health. The DNA of the CDR3 is TGTGCCAGCAGCTTAGTTGCCGGGAGCGGTGGGAATGAGCAGTTCTTC. Its protein is CASSLVAGSGGNEQFF.